This T cell receptor beta chain was identified in a study of T-cell reconstitution after alpha-beta-depleted transplantation in children. For TCRbeta, the library was prepared with unique molecular identifiers. TCRdb called the PCR reads again in MiXCR, with one record for every CDR3 protein. The data show a few hundred thousand distinct CDR3 sequences, 10% to 15% seen once. Germline loops: CDR1 SGHVS, CDR2 FQNEAQ. The CDR3 contains 15 residues. V was cut by 5 bases and J by 7 bases, with 15 bases left in between. This clonotype was recorded a few times. What it binds is unknown. Study observations and caveats: Some patients' high day-60 TCRbeta diversity was attributed to recipient cells surviving conditioning.

This TCR was recovered from a male patient under 18 who had a stem cell transplant for acute myeloid leukemia, so the T cells may come from the graft donor. The sample in question was PBMCs, mostly from graft donor cells, obtained 360 days after TCRalphabeta/CD19-depleted stem cell transplant. The V gene is TRBV7-8, the J gene TRBJ1-6, with D perhaps matching TRBD1 (5 bases). Here the CDR3 reads CASSIRQPVNSPLHF. The CDR3 nucleotides read TGTGCCAGCAGCATCAGACAGCCCGTAAATTCACCCCTCCACTTT.